This T cell receptor beta chain was captured by sequencing in a study of cytomegalovirus exposure and HLA in healthy donors. Points on this clone: What it binds is not known.

These donors were members of the 120-subject validation cohort, a group separate from the approximately 670-subject first cohort. Points from the study as a whole: Specific recognition of CMV antigens was confirmed in vitro for a few chains (all CMV-associated). 150 or so TCR beta chains were listed as cytomegalovirus-associated.

This table comes from immunoSEQ multiplex PCR, and its TCRdb copy is limited to in-frame clones, with some not included. The profile covers some 120,000 clones, with roughly 89% appearing a single time and 3% to 3.5% taken by the ten largest. Sequencing was carried out using PBMCs. The receptor's source is a man aged 30-40 years in good health and CMV-seronegative.

Here the CDR3 DNA reads TGTGCCAGCAGCTTGGGGGGATTTTACGAGCAGTACTTC. It specifies CASSLGGFYEQYF. The V gene is TRBV7-2, the J gene TRBJ2-7; maybe TRBD2 (6 bases). The germline V and J ends were trimmed by 3 bases and 4 bases, with 10 bases remaining between them. Germline V gives CDR1 SGHTA, CDR2 FQGNSA. CDR3 length: 13 residues.